The 16 T cell receptor beta chains below all came from one sample that was sequenced in a study of beta chain bispecific antibodies for T cell cancers. Findings and caveats of the study: The leukemia cells, rather than normal T cells, gave most of the targeted TRBV signal.

TCRdb fed the 5' RACE reads into MiXCR, producing one record per CDR3 protein. Of about 15,000 distinct CDR3 sequences listed, around 2.1% were seen once; the top ten hold 6.9%. T cells were expanded from blood mononuclear cells for roughly 3 days with anti-CD3 OKT3 or CD3/CD28 beads. No cognate antigen is known for these TCRs. Specimen: healthy donor T cells cultured with leukemia cells. Receptors were obtained from a human donor in good health. Some clones in this sample may be carry-over from other donors' samples.

This clonotype showed up many times. The CDR3 region has the DNA TGCGCCAGCAGCTTGGCCCCTAGTGAGCAGTTCTTC. Translated, it gives CASSLAPSEQFF. The chain couples TRBV5-1 to TRBJ2-1; D ambiguous. The V end was cut by 0 bases, the J end by 9 bases, with 7 bases between. Per germline, CDR1 SGHRS and CDR2 YFSETQ. The CDR3 spans 12 residues.

This clonotype has a count of ten or more. The chain has TRBV21-1 and TRBJ2-7; the DNA was not used to check the table's D call, TRBD1. TRBV21-1 is a documented pseudogene. This CDR3 is built from 15 residues. The CDR3 coding sequence is TGTGCCAGCAGCACCCGGGACAGGGGCCCCTACGAGCAGTACTTC. It specifies CASSTRDRGPYEQYF.

This clonotype was counted many times. The CDR3 region has the DNA TGCGCCAGCAGCCAAGCTCCAGGGAACCTCTATAATTCACCCCTCCACTTT. This codes for CASSQAPGNLYNSPLHF. The rearrangement links TRBV4-1 to TRBJ1-6; D is perhaps TRBD1 (5 bases). CDR3 length equals 17 residues. V was shortened by 1 base and J by 3 bases, with 13 bases between the two germline ends. Germline V CDR1 and CDR2: MGHRA, YSYEKL.

The sample holds a few counts of this clonotype. The chain carries TRBV18 and TRBJ2-7, with a tentative D call TRBD1 (5 bases). Germline V CDR1 and CDR2: KGHSH, LQKENI. V shed 5 bases and J shed 6 bases, with 17 bases lying between them. The CDR3 sequence is 14 residues long. CDR3 amino acids: CASSVDAGQGEQYF. The CDR3 DNA reads as TGTGCCAGCTCAGTTGACGCAGGGCAGGGCGAGCAGTACTTC.

The table lists this clonotype with many counts. This sequence joins TRBV20-1 and TRBJ2-7; D possibly corresponds to TRBD2 (6 bases). Germline V gene lookup returns CDR1 DFQATT and CDR2 SNEGSKA (reference sequence). The CDR3 is made up of 13 amino acids. V was shortened by 3 bases and J by 3 bases, with 12 bases between the two germline ends. The CDR3 region is CSAREGGHYEQYF. As DNA, the CDR3 is TGCAGTGCTAGGGAAGGAGGGCACTACGAGCAGTACTTC.

This clonotype was detected ten times or more. This chain joins TRBV19 and TRBJ2-7; perhaps TRBD2 as D (5 bases). The germline gives CDR1 LNHDA, CDR2 SQIVND (reference sequence). This CDR3 spans 12 amino acids. Trimming removed 6 bases at V and 4 bases at J, with 10 bases between. The CDR3 region has the DNA TGTGCCAGTAGCTCGACGGGGTACGAGCAGTACTTC. It yields the protein CASSSTGYEQYF.

This clonotype was recorded many times. The chain joins TRBV2 to TRBJ1-2, with a tentative D call TRBD1 (5 bases). The CDR3 loop spans 13 amino acids. Germline CDR1 SNHLY, CDR2 FYNNEI. Trimming removed 7 bases from V and 1 base from J, with 10 bases in between. This CDR3 is CASTSGVNYGYTF. The CDR3 coding sequence is TGTGCCAGCACCTCGGGGGTTAACTATGGCTACACCTTC. The full variable domain, rest sourced from reference TRBV2 and TRBJ1-2, is EPEVTQTPSHQVTQMGQEVILRCVPISNHLYFYWYRQILGQKVEFLVSFYNNEISEKSEIFDDQFSVERPDGSNFTLKIRSTKLEDSAMYFCASTSGVNYGYTFGSGTRLTVV.

At least ten counts were recorded for this clonotype. The CDR3 reads CASSWTGKNTGELFF. The CDR3 DNA sequence: TGTGCCAGCAGCTGGACAGGAAAAAACACCGGGGAGCTGTTTTTT. The rearrangement uses TRBV5-4 and TRBJ2-2, with TRBD1 matching over 7 bases. With 3 bases clipped from V and 2 bases from J, the junction kept 4 bases outside the gene matches. Germline CDR1 and CDR2: SGHNT and YYREEE (reference sequence). The CDR3 is made up of 15 amino acids.

This clonotype appeared many times. V and J are TRBV11-2 and TRBJ2-2; 7 bases map to TRBD2. The germline V gene encodes CDR1 SGHAT and CDR2 FQNNGV. CDR3 length equals 19 residues. The junction had 17 bases not matched to a gene; V was cut back by 3 bases and J by 4 bases. The CDR3 DNA sequence: TGTGCCAGCAGCTTGGGGGGGGACGGAGGGTTCCAATTCACCGGGGAGCTGTTTTTT. This translates into CASSLGGDGGFQFTGELFF.

This clonotype counts as medium-sized. The CDR3 nucleotides read TGTGCCAGCAGTGATCAGGGGCCAGAGGGAGAGACCCAGTACTTC. Translated, it gives CASSDQGPEGETQYF. This chain uses TRBV2 with TRBJ2-5; the D gene is possibly TRBD1 (6 bases). Germline values: CDR1 SNHLY, CDR2 FYNNEI. The germline V and J ends were trimmed by 3 bases and 4 bases, with 15 bases remaining between them. This CDR3 has 15 residues. Full variable domain (remainder filled in from reference TRBV2 and TRBJ2-5): EPEVTQTPSHQVTQMGQEVILRCVPISNHLYFYWYRQILGQKVEFLVSFYNNEISEKSEIFDDQFSVERPDGSNFTLKIRSTKLEDSAMYFCASSDQGPEGETQYFGPGTRLLVL.

This clonotype has a count of ten or more. The chain has TRBV5-1 and TRBJ1-5, with a weak D call TRBD1 (5 bases). Per the germline V gene, CDR1 is SGHRS and CDR2 is YFSETQ. V was pared by 4 bases and J by 6 bases, with 11 bases between. This CDR3 has 13 amino acids. CDR3 nucleotide sequence: TGCGCCAGCAGCGTCGGTGGGGGTCAGCCCCAGCATTTT. It is translated as CASSVGGGQPQHF. The variable domain in full, with the rest retrieved from reference TRBV5-1 and TRBJ1-5, is KAGVTQTPRYLIKTRGQQVTLSCSPISGHRSVSWYQQTPGQGLQFLFEYFSETQRNKGNFPGRFSGRQFSNSRSEMNVSTLELGDSALYLCASSVGGGQPQHFGDGTRLSIL.

This clonotype was counted at least ten times. The rearrangement uses TRBV12-3 or TRBV12-4 and TRBJ1-2; 7 positions agree with TRBD1. Trimming cost V 6 bases and J 0 bases; bases outside gene matches: 1. CDR3 length: 13 amino acids. The CDR3: CASRGQTNYGYTF. CDR3 sequence (DNA): TGTGCCAGCAGGGGACAGACTAACTATGGCTACACCTTC.

This sequence joins TRBV3-1 and TRBJ2-7, with 8 bases lining up with TRBD1. This CDR3 comprises 15 residues. The V segment lost 2 bases and the J segment 3 bases; nucleotides outside the gene matches: 6. The germline V gene encodes CDR1 LGHDT and CDR2 YNNKEL (reference sequence). CDR3 nucleotides: TGTGCCAGCAGCCAAAGACAGGGGATTCTCTACGAGCAGTACTTC. Translating it yields CASSQRQGILYEQYF.

There are many counts of this clonotype. The rearrangement links TRBV7-8 to TRBJ2-1; D gene ambiguous. Trimming left V 5 bases short and J 7 bases short, with 18 bases between. CDR1 and CDR2 from the germline V gene are SGHVS and FQNEAQ. The CDR3 covers 15 residues. This CDR3 reads CASSTLGLVRNEQFF. In nucleotides, the CDR3 is TGTGCCAGCAGCACCCTAGGGCTAGTAAGGAATGAGCAGTTCTTC.

This clonotype has a count of ten or more. In DNA, the CDR3 is TGTGCCAGCAGCCTGACAGGGGGCGAATCTGAAGCTTTCTTT. Protein sequence: CASSLTGGESEAFF. The chain links TRBV7-9 to TRBJ1-1, with TRBD1 matching 10 bases. Germline V gene lookup returns CDR1 SEHNR and CDR2 FQNEAQ (reference sequence). The CDR3 sequence is 14 residues long. V shed 5 bases, J shed 6 bases, and the junction held 6 bases outside the gene matches. The complete variable domain, with remaining parts taken from reference TRBV7-9 and TRBJ1-1, reads DTGVSQNPRHKITKRGQNVTFRCDPISEHNRLYWYRQTLGQGPEFLTYFQNEAQLEKSRLLSDRFSAERPKGSFSTLEIQRTEQGDSAMYLCASSLTGGESEAFFGQGTRLTVV.

This clonotype was found many times. The V call is TRBV10-2, the J call TRBJ1-6; unclear D gene. In germline, CDR1 is WSHSY, CDR2 SAAADI. V was shortened by 7 bases and J by 2 bases, with 12 bases between the two germline ends. This CDR3 comprises 15 residues. DNA for the CDR3: TGCGCCAGCAAAGAGGACGGGACCTATAATTCACCCCTCCACTTT. Its translation is CASKEDGTYNSPLHF.